A selection of T cell receptor beta chains follows, all from one sample in a study of T cells in tuberculosis. Repertoires were generated with immunoSEQ multiplex PCR, while TCRdb's copy carries only in-frame clones and drops some. The sample has 55,000 to 65,000 clones, about four fifths seen once; the top ten hold 10% to 15%. The sequenced sample was CD1b-GMM tetramer-negative cells sorted from PBMCs. These receptors were obtained from an adult woman with latent tuberculosis. CDR3s include the opening cysteine and the closing phenylalanine or tryptophan. Each record gives: D gene, V gene, clone size, CDR3 length, J gene, CDR3 protein, CDR3 DNA. A D gene is named only where the DNA matches it firmly. Size is stated for part of the rows, as once, few or many counts, or as a class when the clone is expanded.

>TRBD2|TRBV6-1|-|14|TRBJ2-3
CASSEAGGSDTQYF
TGTGCCAGCAGTGAAGCGGGGGGGTCGGATACGCAGTATTTT
>-|TRBV5-4|-|15|TRBJ2-3
CASRRDRPSSHTQYF
TGTGCCAGCAGACGAGACAGGCCGTCCTCTCATACGCAGTATTTT
>-|TRBV18|few|16|TRBJ1-1
CASSPSTLGGGTEAFF
TGTGCCAGCTCACCAAGTACCCTTGGGGGGGGGACTGAAGCTTTCTTT
>TRBD2|TRBV4-1|-|17|TRBJ2-1
CASSQGLAGGRYNEQFF
TGCGCCAGCAGCCAAGGGCTAGCGGGGGGGCGCTACAATGAGCAGTTCTTC
>-|TRBV12-5|-|14|TRBJ2-2
CASGTNVAVGELFF
TGTGCTAGTGGTACCAATGTTGCAGTCGGGGAGCTGTTTTTT
>TRBD1|TRBV28|-|17|TRBJ1-3
CASSFRQGVPSGNTIYF
TGTGCCAGCAGTTTCCGACAGGGAGTACCCTCTGGAAACACCATATATTTT
>-|TRBV2|-|15|TRBJ2-7
CASRAWGGAAYEQYF
TGTGCCAGCAGAGCCTGGGGCGGGGCGGCCTACGAGCAGTACTTC
>-|TRBV19|-|12|TRBJ2-3
CARLSSTDTQYF
TGTGCCAGACTTAGTAGCACAGATACGCAGTATTTT
>TRBD2|TRBV4-2|-|19|TRBJ2-5
CASSPTSGGAGGRRETQYF
TGTGCCAGCAGCCCCACTAGCGGGGGGGCCGGGGGGAGGAGAGAGACCCAGTACTTC
>TRBD1|TRBV28|-|15|TRBJ1-5
CATLIETGRSQPQHF
TGTGCCACCCTAATCGAGACAGGGCGGTCTCAGCCCCAGCATTTT
>TRBD1|TRBV5-1|few|11|TRBJ1-4
CASRTGEKLFF
TGCGCCAGTAGGACAGGTGAAAAACTGTTTTTT
>TRBD1|TRBV27|-|17|TRBJ1-5
CASSSDRGAWGNQPQHF
TGTGCCAGCAGTTCGGACAGGGGAGCCTGGGGCAATCAGCCCCAGCATTTT
>-|TRBV2|-|13|TRBJ2-3
CTSSTQGTDTQYF
TGTACCAGCAGTACACAGGGTACAGATACGCAGTATTTT
>TRBD2|TRBV6-1|-|15|TRBJ2-7
CASSGGLAGVGEQYF
TGTGCCAGCAGTGGGGGGCTAGCGGGAGTGGGAGAGCAGTACTTC
>-|TRBV10-3|-|13|TRBJ1-5
CAISESPRQPQHF
TGTGCCATCAGTGAGTCCCCGCGACAGCCCCAGCATTTT
>-|TRBV27|-|11|TRBJ2-3
CASRGRDTQYF
TGTGCCAGCAGGGGCCGGGATACGCAGTATTTT
>-|TRBV6-1|-|16|TRBJ1-5
CASSAPGGHSNQPQHF
TGTGCCAGCAGTGCGCCGGGAGGCCATAGCAATCAGCCCCAGCATTTT
>TRBD1|TRBV6-1|-|21|TRBJ1-5
CASSEFSVVTGTPYSNQPQHF
TGTGCCAGCAGTGAATTCTCGGTTGTGACAGGGACCCCTTATAGCAATCAGCCCCAGCATTTT
>TRBD1|TRBV5-6|-|14|TRBJ1-1
CASSWTGGETEAFF
TGTGCCAGCAGCTGGACAGGGGGAGAGACTGAAGCTTTCTTT
>TRBD1|TRBV5-4|-|17|TRBJ1-1
CASSSPRDRSLNTEAFF
TGTGCCAGCAGCTCCCCCCGGGACAGGAGTCTGAACACTGAAGCTTTCTTT
>-|TRBV6-6|-|15|TRBJ1-4
CASSFPGGSNEKLFF
TGTGCCAGCAGTTTCCCGGGGGGGTCGAATGAAAAACTGTTTTTT
>TRBD2|TRBV7-2|-|16|TRBJ2-3
CASSSPGLAGTDTQYF
TGTGCCAGCAGCAGCCCGGGACTAGCGGGGACAGATACGCAGTATTTT
>-|TRBV6-4|-|14|TRBJ2-2
CASRAASAGGELFF
TGTGCCAGCAGGGCGGCCTCTGCCGGCGGGGAGCTGTTTTTT